These 8 T cell receptor beta chains were all obtained from the same sample, sequenced in a study of CD8+ T cells in alopecia areata. Extracted RNA was reverse transcribed, and the resulting cDNA served as sequencing template. Generated by immunoSEQ multiplex PCR, the TCRdb table keeps only in-frame clones and is missing some. The data contain around 210,000 clones, more than 55% of them singletons. The sequenced sample was CD8+ T cells sorted from blood. Receptor source: a human donor in good health.

There are a few counts of this clone. The chain links TRBV7-6 to TRBJ2-1; possibly TRBD1 for D (6 bases). Trimming cost V 6 bases and J 3 bases, with 15 bases left between them. This CDR3 is 15 amino acids long. CDR1 is SGHVS, CDR2 FNYEAQ, per germline. In DNA, the CDR3 is TGTGCCAGCAGTCAAATGGACAGTAACTACAATGAGCAGTTCTTC. Protein: CASSQMDSNYNEQFF.

V is TRBV5-4 and J is TRBJ2-3, with 11 nucleotides matching TRBD2. Trimming removed 5 bases from V and 5 bases from J; junction bases left unmatched: 7. Germline assignment: CDR1 SGHNT and CDR2 YYREEE (reference sequence). This CDR3 contains 15 residues. The CDR3 sequence is CASSYSGGAQDTQYF. The DNA of the CDR3 is TGTGCCAGCAGTTATAGCGGGGGGGCTCAAGATACGCAGTATTTT.

The chain combines TRBV14 with TRBJ2-7, with TRBD1 matching over 9 bases. This CDR3 has 15 amino acids. Unmatched junction bases numbered 1, after V lost 1 base and J lost 0 bases. Germline V CDR1 and CDR2: SGHDN, FVKESK. CDR3 amino acids: CASSQGTGASYEQYF. Written as DNA, the CDR3 is TGTGCCAGCAGCCAAGGGACAGGGGCCTCCTACGAGCAGTACTTC.

This clone came up a few times. The chain employs TRBV30 and TRBJ1-5, with D hard to call. This CDR3 spans 15 amino acids. Germline lookup yields CDR1 GTSNPN and CDR2 SVGIG (reference sequence). Trimming took 0 bases from V and 2 from J, leaving 11 bases between them. CDR3 in DNA: TGTGCCTGGAGTGTAGGCGACGGAGGCAATCAGCCCCAGCATTTT. Protein product: CAWSVGDGGNQPQHF.

This chain links TRBV6-5 with TRBJ2-3, with D unresolved. The V and J ends lost 0 bases and 1 base respectively, with 8 bases between them. Germline V CDR1 and CDR2: MNHEY, SVGAGI. The CDR3 spans 15 residues. The CDR3 nucleotides read TGTGCCAGCAGTTACTCGGGCTTTCGCACAGATACGCAGTATTTT. Residues: CASSYSGFRTDTQYF.

The chain employs TRBV30 and TRBJ1-2; TRBD1 is a possible D gene (6 bases). From germline, CDR1 is GTSNPN and CDR2 SVGIG (reference sequence). CDR3 size: 14 residues. V was shortened by 1 base and J by 7 bases, with 16 bases between the two germline ends. CDR3 nucleotide sequence: TGTGCCTGGAGTGCCCTGGGGGGGGCTGGTGGCTACACCTTC. This gives the protein CAWSALGGAGGYTF. The full variable domain, in which reference TRBV30 and TRBJ1-2 provide the parts outside the CDR3, is SQTIHQWPATLVQPVGSPLSLECTVEGTSNPNLYWYRQAAGRGLQLLFYSVGIGQISSEVPQNLSASRPQDRQFILSSKKLLLSDSGFYLCAWSALGGAGGYTFGSGTRLTVV.

This sequence joins TRBV5-1 and TRBJ2-1; TRBD2 matches 8 bases. CDR1 and CDR2 from the germline V gene are SGHRS and YFSETQ. V shed 2 bases and J 4 bases; nucleotides not matched to a gene: 5. This CDR3 comprises 15 residues. The CDR3 DNA reads TGCGCCAGCAGCTTCGGCGGGGGGCTTTACAATGAGCAGTTCTTC. Translated: CASSFGGGLYNEQFF.

This chain joins TRBV2 and TRBJ2-7, with 10 bases matching TRBD1. Germline assignment: CDR1 SNHLY and CDR2 FYNNEI. There are 15 residues in the CDR3. Germline trimming cut 7 bases from V and 2 bases from J; bases unmatched to any gene: 8. The CDR3 region has the DNA TGTGCCAGCACCGATGGCGGGACAGGGGCCTACGAGCAGTACTTC. Amino acids: CASTDGGTGAYEQYF.